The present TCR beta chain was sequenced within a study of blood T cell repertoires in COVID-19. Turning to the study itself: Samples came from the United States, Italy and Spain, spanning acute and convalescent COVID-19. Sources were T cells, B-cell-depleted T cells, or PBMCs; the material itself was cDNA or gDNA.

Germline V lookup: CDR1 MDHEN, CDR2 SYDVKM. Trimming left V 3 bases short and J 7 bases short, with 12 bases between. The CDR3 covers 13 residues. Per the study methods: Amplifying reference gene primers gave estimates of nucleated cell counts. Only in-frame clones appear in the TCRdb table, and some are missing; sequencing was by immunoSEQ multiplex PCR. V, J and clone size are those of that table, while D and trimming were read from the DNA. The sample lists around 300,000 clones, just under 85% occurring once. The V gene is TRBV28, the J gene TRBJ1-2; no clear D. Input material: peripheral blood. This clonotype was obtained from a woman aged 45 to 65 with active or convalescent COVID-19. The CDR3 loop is CASSFPLSVGYTF. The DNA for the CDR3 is TGTGCCAGCAGTTTCCCCCTCTCGGTTGGCTACACCTTC.